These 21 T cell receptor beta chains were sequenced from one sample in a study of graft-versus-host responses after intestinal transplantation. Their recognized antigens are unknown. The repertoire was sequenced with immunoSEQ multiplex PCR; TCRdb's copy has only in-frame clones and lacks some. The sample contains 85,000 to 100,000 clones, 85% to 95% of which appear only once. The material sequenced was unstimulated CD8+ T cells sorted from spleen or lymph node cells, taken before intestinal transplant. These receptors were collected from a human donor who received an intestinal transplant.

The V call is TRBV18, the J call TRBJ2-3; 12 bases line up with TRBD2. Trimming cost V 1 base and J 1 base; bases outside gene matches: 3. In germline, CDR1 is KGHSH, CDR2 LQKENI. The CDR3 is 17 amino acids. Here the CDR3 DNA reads TGTGCCAGCTCACCACAGACTAGCGGGGGCCGCACAGATACGCAGTATTTT. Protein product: CASSPQTSGGRTDTQYF.

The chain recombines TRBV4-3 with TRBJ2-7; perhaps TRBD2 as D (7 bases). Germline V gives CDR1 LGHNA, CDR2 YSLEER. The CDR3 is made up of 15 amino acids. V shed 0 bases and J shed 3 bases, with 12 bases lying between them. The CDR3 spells CASSQDRGGVYEQYF. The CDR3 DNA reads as TGCGCCAGCAGCCAAGACAGGGGAGGGGTCTACGAGCAGTACTTC.

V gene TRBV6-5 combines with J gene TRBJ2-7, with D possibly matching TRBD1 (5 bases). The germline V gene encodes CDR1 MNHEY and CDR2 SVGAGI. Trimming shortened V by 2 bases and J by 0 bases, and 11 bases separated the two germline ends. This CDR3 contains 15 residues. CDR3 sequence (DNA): TGTGCCAGCAGTTACGGGGCAGAGAGCTCCTACGAGCAGTACTTC. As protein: CASSYGAESSYEQYF.

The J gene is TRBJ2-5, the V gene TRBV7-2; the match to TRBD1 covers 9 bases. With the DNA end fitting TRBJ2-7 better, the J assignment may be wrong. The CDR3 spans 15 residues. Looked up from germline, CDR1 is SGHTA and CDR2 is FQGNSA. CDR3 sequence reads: CASSWTGEGTDEQYF. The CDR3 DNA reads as TGTGCCAGCAGCTGGACAGGGGAGGGTACTGACGAGCAGTACTTC.

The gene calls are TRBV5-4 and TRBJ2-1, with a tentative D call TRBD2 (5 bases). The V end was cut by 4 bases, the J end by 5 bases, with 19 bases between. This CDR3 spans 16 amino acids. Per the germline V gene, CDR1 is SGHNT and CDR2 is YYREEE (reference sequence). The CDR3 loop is CASSVPSGWQNNEQFF. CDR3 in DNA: TGTGCCAGCAGCGTACCTTCGGGGTGGCAGAACAATGAGCAGTTCTTC.

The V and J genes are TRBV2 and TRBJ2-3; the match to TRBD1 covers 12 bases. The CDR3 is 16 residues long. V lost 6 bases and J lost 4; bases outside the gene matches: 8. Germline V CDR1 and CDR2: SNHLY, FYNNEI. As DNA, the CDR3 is TGTGCCAGCAGGGAACCGGGACAGGGGGCCGCAGATACGCAGTATTTT. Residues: CASREPGQGAADTQYF. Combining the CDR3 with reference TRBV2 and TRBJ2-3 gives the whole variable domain EPEVTQTPSHQVTQMGQEVILRCVPISNHLYFYWYRQILGQKVEFLVSFYNNEISEKSEIFDDQFSVERPDGSNFTLKIRSTKLEDSAMYFCASREPGQGAADTQYFGPGTRLTVL.

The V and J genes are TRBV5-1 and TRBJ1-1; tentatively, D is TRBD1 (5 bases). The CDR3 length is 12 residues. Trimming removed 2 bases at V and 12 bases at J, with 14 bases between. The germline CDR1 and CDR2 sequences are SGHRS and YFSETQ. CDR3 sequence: CASSFGGVETFF. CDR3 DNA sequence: TGCGCCAGCAGCTTCGGAGGGGTAGAGACTTTCTTT.

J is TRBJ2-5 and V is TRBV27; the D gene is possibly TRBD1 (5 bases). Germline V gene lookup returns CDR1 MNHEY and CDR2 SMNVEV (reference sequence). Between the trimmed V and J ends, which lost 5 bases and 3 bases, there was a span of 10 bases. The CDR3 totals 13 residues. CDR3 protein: CASSRGFEETQYF. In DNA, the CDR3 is TGTGCCAGCAGTAGGGGTTTCGAAGAGACCCAGTACTTC.

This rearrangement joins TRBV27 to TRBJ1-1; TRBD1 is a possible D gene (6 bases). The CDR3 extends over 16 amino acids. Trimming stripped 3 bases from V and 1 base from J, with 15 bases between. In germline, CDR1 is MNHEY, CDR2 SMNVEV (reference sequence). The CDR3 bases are TGTGCCAGCAGTTTTTTGGCGGGGGGCACGAACACTGAAGCTTTCTTT. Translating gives CASSFLAGGTNTEAFF.

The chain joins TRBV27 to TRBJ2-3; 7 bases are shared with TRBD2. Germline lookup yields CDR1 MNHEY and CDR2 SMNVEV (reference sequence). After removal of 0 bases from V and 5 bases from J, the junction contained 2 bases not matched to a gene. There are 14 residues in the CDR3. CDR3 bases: TGTGCCAGCAGTTTATCCGGGGGGTTAGATACGCAGTATTTT. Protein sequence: CASSLSGGLDTQYF.

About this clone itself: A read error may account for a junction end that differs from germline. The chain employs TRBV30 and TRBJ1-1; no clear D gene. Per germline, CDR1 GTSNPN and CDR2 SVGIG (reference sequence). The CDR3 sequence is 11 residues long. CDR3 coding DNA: TGTGCGGCGGAACGGAACGCTGAAGCTTTCTTT. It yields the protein CAAERNAEAFF.

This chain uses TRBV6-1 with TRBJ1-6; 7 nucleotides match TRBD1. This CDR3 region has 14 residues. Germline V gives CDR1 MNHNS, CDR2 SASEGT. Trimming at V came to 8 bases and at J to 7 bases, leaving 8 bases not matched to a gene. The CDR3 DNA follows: TGTGCCAGCCAGGGGGGTTCTCCAAATTCACCCCTCCACTTT. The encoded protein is CASQGGSPNSPLHF.

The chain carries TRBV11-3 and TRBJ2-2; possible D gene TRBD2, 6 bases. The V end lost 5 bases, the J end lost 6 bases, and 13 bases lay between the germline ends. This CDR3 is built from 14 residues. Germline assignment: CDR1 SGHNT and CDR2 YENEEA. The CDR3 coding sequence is TGTGCCAGCAGCCATCAAACGGGGGCCGGGGAGCTGTTTTTT. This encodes CASSHQTGAGELFF.

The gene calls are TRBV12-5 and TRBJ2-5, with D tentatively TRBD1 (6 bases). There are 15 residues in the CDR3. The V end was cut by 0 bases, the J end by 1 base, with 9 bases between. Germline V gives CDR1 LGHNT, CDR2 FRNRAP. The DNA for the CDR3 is TGTGCTAGTGGTTTGGTAGGACAGTCCCAAGAGACCCAGTACTTC. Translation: CASGLVGQSQETQYF.

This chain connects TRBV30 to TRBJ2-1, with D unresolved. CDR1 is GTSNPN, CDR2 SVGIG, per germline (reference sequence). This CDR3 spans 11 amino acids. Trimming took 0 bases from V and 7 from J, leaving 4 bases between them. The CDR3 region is CAWSVSNEQFF. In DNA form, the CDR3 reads TGTGCCTGGAGTGTGTCGAATGAGCAGTTCTTC.

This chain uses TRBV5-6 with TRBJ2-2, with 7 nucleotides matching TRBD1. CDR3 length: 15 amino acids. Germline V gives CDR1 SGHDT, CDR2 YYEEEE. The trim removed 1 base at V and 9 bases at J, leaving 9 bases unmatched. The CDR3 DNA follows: TGTGCCAGCAGCTTGATGAGGGGGCGAGCCCGGGAGCTGTTTTTT. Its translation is CASSLMRGRARELFF.

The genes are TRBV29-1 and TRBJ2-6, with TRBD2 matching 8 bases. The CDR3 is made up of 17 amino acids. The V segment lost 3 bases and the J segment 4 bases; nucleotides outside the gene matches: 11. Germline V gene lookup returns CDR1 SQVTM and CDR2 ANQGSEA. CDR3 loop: CSVESFERGTGANVLTF. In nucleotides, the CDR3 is TGCAGCGTTGAGTCTTTTGAGCGGGGGACCGGGGCCAACGTCCTGACTTTC.

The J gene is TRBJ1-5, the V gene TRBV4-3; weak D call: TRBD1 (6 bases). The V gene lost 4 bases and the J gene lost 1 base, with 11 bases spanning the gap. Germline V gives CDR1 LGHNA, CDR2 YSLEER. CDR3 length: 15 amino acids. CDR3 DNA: TGCGCCAGCAGCCGGAACAGGGTAAGCAATCAGCCCCAGCATTTT. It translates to CASSRNRVSNQPQHF.

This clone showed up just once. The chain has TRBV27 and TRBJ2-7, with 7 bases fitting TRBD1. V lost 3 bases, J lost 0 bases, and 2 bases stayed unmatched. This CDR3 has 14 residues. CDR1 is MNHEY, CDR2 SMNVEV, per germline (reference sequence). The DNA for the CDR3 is TGTGCCAGCAGTTTCGGGACAGCCTCCTACGAGCAGTACTTC. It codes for CASSFGTASYEQYF.

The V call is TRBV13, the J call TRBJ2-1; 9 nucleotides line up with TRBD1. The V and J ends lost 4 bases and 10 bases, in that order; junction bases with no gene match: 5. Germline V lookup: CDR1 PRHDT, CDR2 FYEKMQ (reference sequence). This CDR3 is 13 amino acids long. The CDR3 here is CASSSGQGREQFF. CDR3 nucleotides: TGTGCCAGCAGCTCGGGACAGGGTAGGGAGCAGTTCTTC.

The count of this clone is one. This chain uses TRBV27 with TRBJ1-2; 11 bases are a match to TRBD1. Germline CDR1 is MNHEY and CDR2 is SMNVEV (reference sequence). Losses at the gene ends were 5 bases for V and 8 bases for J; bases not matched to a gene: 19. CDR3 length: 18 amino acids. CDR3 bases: TGTGCCAGCAGTGCCCTTTCGGGCGGAGGACAGGGGGCCAAGGGCTACACCTTC. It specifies CASSALSGGGQGAKGYTF.